The 23 T cell receptor beta chains below were found in one sample sequenced in a study of T cell changes during pregnancy in multiple sclerosis. Measured with immunoSEQ multiplex PCR; TCRdb has only the in-frame clones, and not every one. The sample holds under 95,000 clones, roughly 92% seen once. The sample consisted of peripheral blood, taken in the second trimester of pregnancy. The origin of the receptors is a female donor with multiple sclerosis, enrolled in a pregnancy study.

A single count supports this clone. J is TRBJ1-4 and V is TRBV6-5; tentative D call: TRBD1 (5 bases). CDR1 and CDR2 from the germline V gene are MNHEY and SVGAGI. V lost 6 bases to trimming and J lost 7 bases, with 18 bases between them. CDR3 size: 15 residues. The CDR3 is CASRPAGGLGEKLFF. In DNA, the CDR3 is TGTGCCAGCAGGCCGGCGGGGGGGTTAGGTGAAAAACTGTTTTTT.

The chain employs TRBV6-6 and TRBJ1-1; maybe TRBD1 (6 bases). Germline V lookup: CDR1 MNHNY, CDR2 SVGAGI (reference sequence). This CDR3 comprises 14 residues. V shed 5 bases and J shed 3 bases, with 13 bases lying between them. As DNA, the CDR3 is TGTGCCAGCAGTCCTAACAGGGCTCACACTGAAGCTTTCTTT. Its translation: CASSPNRAHTEAFF.

The chain joins TRBV5-4 to TRBJ2-1; D not certain. This CDR3 spans 14 amino acids. Germline V gene data show CDR1 as SGHNT and CDR2 as YYREEE (reference sequence). With 1 base removed from V and 0 bases from J, the gap between germline ends came to 5 bases. In DNA, the CDR3 is TGTGCCAGCAGCTTGACTATCTCCTACAATGAGCAGTTCTTC. This codes for CASSLTISYNEQFF.

The rearrangement joins TRBV7-2 to TRBJ2-3; 8 bases are shared with TRBD2. The CDR3 has 16 residues. Germline values: CDR1 SGHTA, CDR2 FQGNSA. Trimming took 5 bases from V and 1 from J; bases not matched to a gene: 8. The CDR3 DNA sequence: TGTGCCAGCAGCACGGCGGGGGGAGTAGGCACAGATACGCAGTATTTT. Translation: CASSTAGGVGTDTQYF.

The genes are TRBV12-2 and TRBJ2-5; the table's D call, TRBD2, has no DNA check behind it. TRBV12-2 is tagged as a pseudogene. CDR3 length: 16 amino acids. CDR3 sequence reads: CASRLRGGLHQETQYF. CDR3 nucleotides: TGTGCAAGTCGCCTCCGGGGTGGACTACACCAAGAGACCCAGTACTTC.

This rearrangement joins TRBV27 to TRBJ2-1; D might be TRBD2 (5 bases). The germline V gene encodes CDR1 MNHEY and CDR2 SMNVEV (reference sequence). V lost 7 bases and J 3 bases, leaving 10 bases between the germline ends. This CDR3 has 13 amino acids. The CDR3 nucleotides are TGTGCCAGCAAAGGACTGCTCTACAATGAGCAGTTCTTC. Translated, it gives CASKGLLYNEQFF.

V gene TRBV7-9 combines with J gene TRBJ1-2; D might be TRBD1 (5 bases). Trimming removed 6 bases at V and 4 bases at J, with 12 bases between. The length of the CDR3 is 13 residues. From germline, CDR1 is SEHNR and CDR2 FQNEAQ (reference sequence). Written as DNA, the CDR3 is TGTGCCAGCAGAAAGACAGAGTTCTATGGCTACACCTTC. Amino acid sequence: CASRKTEFYGYTF.

Here the CDR3 DNA reads TGCGCCAGCAGCTTGGCTAGCACCACCTACAATGAGCAGTTCTTC. Translated: CASSLASTTYNEQFF. The chain couples TRBV5-1 to TRBJ2-1; maybe TRBD2 (5 bases). The CDR3 runs to 15 residues. V was cut by 0 bases and J by 2 bases, with 9 bases left in between. CDR1 is SGHRS and CDR2 is YFSETQ in the germline V gene.

The V call is TRBV28, the J call TRBJ2-6, with TRBD1 matching 9 bases. The CDR3 length is 18 residues. Looked up from germline, CDR1 is MDHEN and CDR2 is SYDVKM. With V trimmed by 4 bases and J by 3 bases, 10 bases remained unmatched. Here the CDR3 DNA reads TGTGCCAGCAGTTCGTTCGGGACAGGGTTCTTTGGGGCCAACGTCCTGACTTTC. Its translation is CASSSFGTGFFGANVLTF.

This clone showed up just once. The CDR3 DNA reads as TGTGCCAGTGCCGGGACAGGGCTCTACGAGCAGTACTTC. Amino acid sequence: CASAGTGLYEQYF. The chain recombines TRBV25-1 with TRBJ2-7, with 9 positions matching TRBD1. The CDR3 consists of 13 residues. With V trimmed by 9 bases and J by 3 bases, 6 bases remained unmatched. Germline V CDR1 and CDR2: MGHDK, SYGVNS.

This rearrangement joins TRBV14 to TRBJ2-1; 8 bases align to TRBD2. Germline lookup yields CDR1 SGHDN and CDR2 FVKESK. V shed 4 bases, J shed 3 bases, and the junction held 14 bases outside the gene matches. This CDR3 region has 18 residues. The CDR3 DNA sequence: TGTGCCAGCAGCCTATCGTACGGGGGGGGAGAGGGCTACAATGAGCAGTTCTTC. Residues: CASSLSYGGGEGYNEQFF.

J is TRBJ1-1 and V is TRBV9, with a possible D match to TRBD1 (5 bases). The CDR3 is made up of 13 amino acids. Germline V gene lookup returns CDR1 SGDLS and CDR2 YYNGEE. The ends were cut back, 2 bases at V and 1 base at J, with 6 bases in the middle. Here the CDR3 DNA reads TGTGCCAGCAGCGTTGACAGGAACACTGAAGCTTTCTTT. Its protein product is CASSVDRNTEAFF.

The chain uses TRBV19 and TRBJ2-7, with a weak D call TRBD2 (5 bases). Germline-derived CDR1 and CDR2 are LNHDA and SQIVND (reference sequence). V was pared by 6 bases and J by 3 bases, with 15 bases between. This CDR3 is built from 14 residues. The CDR3 sequence is CASSQKLGNYEQYF. DNA of the CDR3: TGTGCCAGTAGCCAAAAACTAGGTAACTACGAGCAGTACTTC.

V is TRBV9 and J is TRBJ1-4, with D possibly being TRBD1 (6 bases). Trimming removed 3 bases at V and 0 bases at J, with 12 bases between. CDR1 and CDR2 (germline): SGDLS, YYNGEE. The CDR3 length is 16 residues. CDR3 region: CASSAGVNPTNEKLFF. CDR3 sequence (DNA): TGTGCCAGCAGCGCAGGGGTCAATCCAACTAATGAAAAACTGTTTTTT.

The gene calls are TRBV7-8 and TRBJ2-5, with TRBD2 matching 14 bases. Germline V lookup: CDR1 SGHVS, CDR2 FQNEAQ. The CDR3 consists of 17 residues. V was clipped by 4 bases and J by 4 bases; unmatched bases: 8. DNA of the CDR3: TGTGCCAGCAGCTCAAAGGGAGGGACTAGCGGGAGAGAGACCCAGTACTTC. As protein: CASSSKGGTSGRETQYF. Full variable domain (missing parts from reference TRBV7-8 and TRBJ2-5): GAGVSQSPRYKVAKRGQDVALRCDPISGHVSLFWYQQALGQGPEFLTYFQNEAQLDKSGLPSDRFFAERPEGSVSTLKIQRTQQEDSAVYLCASSSKGGTSGRETQYFGPGTRLLVL.

The chain carries TRBV4-3 and TRBJ2-2, with 8 bases that match TRBD1. The germline CDR1 and CDR2 sequences are LGHNA and YSLEER. V was pared by 2 bases and J by 6 bases, with 5 bases of the junction left unmatched. CDR3 length equals 15 residues. The CDR3 spells CASSQQGAGAGELFF. The DNA for the CDR3 is TGCGCCAGCAGCCAACAGGGGGCAGGAGCCGGGGAGCTGTTTTTT.

This clone has a single count. V and J are TRBV5-1 and TRBJ2-7; a possible D gene is TRBD2 (5 bases). The CDR3 covers 14 residues. V was shortened by 1 base and J by 3 bases, with 11 bases between the two germline ends. Germline lookup yields CDR1 SGHRS and CDR2 YFSETQ. CDR3 residues: CASSLLPGSYEQYF. CDR3 DNA sequence: TGCGCCAGCAGCTTGCTACCGGGGAGCTACGAGCAGTACTTC.

This chain links TRBV11-1 with TRBJ1-2; TRBD1 aligns across 9 bases. V gave up 5 bases and J gave up 3 bases; unmatched junction bases: 7. The CDR3 has 15 amino acids. Germline lookup yields CDR1 SGHAT and CDR2 FQDESV (reference sequence). The CDR3 bases are TGTGCCAGCAGCGCGGGGACAGGGAATTACTATGGCTACACCTTC. Protein: CASSAGTGNYYGYTF.

The chain is built from TRBV6-1 and TRBJ1-1, with D possibly matching TRBD1 (5 bases). The germline V gene has CDR1 MNHNS and CDR2 SASEGT. The CDR3 runs 15 residues. Trimming cost V 10 bases and J 1 base, with 19 bases left between them. The CDR3 nucleotides are TGTGCCAACGAGGCAGGGATGTTGGGGAACACTGAAGCTTTCTTT. This translates into CANEAGMLGNTEAFF.

The chain is built from TRBV6-1 and TRBJ1-1; D is undetermined. V gave up 0 bases and J gave up 1 base, with 6 bases separating them. The CDR3 is made up of 14 amino acids. CDR1 and CDR2 (germline): MNHNS, SASEGT. The CDR3 is CASSEAYENTEAFF. CDR3 bases: TGTGCCAGCAGTGAAGCCTACGAGAACACTGAAGCTTTCTTT.

The chain recombines TRBV12-5 with TRBJ1-6; a possible D gene is TRBD1 (6 bases). This CDR3 region has 13 residues. The V and J ends lost 6 bases and 7 bases respectively, with 10 bases between them. CDR1 and CDR2 (germline): LGHNT, FRNRAP. CDR3 protein: CASGSQGNSPLHF. CDR3 DNA: TGTGCTAGTGGCTCTCAGGGGAATTCACCCCTCCACTTT.

The chain links TRBV10-3 to TRBJ2-3, with 7 bases matching TRBD1. V dropped 6 bases and J dropped 3; count of bases not matched to a gene: 12. Germline loops: CDR1 ENHRY, CDR2 SYGVKD. The CDR3 is 16 residues long. CDR3 bases: TGTGCCATCAGCCAAAATCCGGGACAGAAGACAGATACGCAGTATTTT. This encodes CAISQNPGQKTDTQYF.

This sequence joins TRBV12-5 and TRBJ1-1; D gene uncertain. The CDR3 is made up of 14 amino acids. Germline assignment: CDR1 LGHNT and CDR2 FRNRAP. Trimming removed 3 bases at V and 2 bases at J, with 10 bases between. CDR3 coding DNA: TGTGCTAGTGGTTTCGACTTTTCAAACACTGAAGCTTTCTTT. Amino acids: CASGFDFSNTEAFF.